These 25 T cell receptor beta chains were sequenced from one sample in a study of blood T cell repertoires in COVID-19 (dated by TCRdb to the early 2020s). The method was the immunoSEQ multiplex PCR assay. Entries here come from immuneACCESS through TCRdb and include only in-frame sequences with V and J called. Some clones fail to appear in such tables; in the studies checked, an unresolved V gene covers under half of the shortfall, and the cause of the remainder is unknown. Across this sample there are roughly 100,000 clones, with 87% seen only once. The ten largest account for 15% to 20% of the sample. The material sequenced was peripheral blood. The receptors originated from a human donor in a cohort sampled during active COVID-19.

The chain couples TRBV9 to TRBJ2-6; a weak D match, TRBD2 (6 bases). The CDR3 is 16 amino acids. Germline values: CDR1 SGDLS, CDR2 YYNGEE. V was trimmed by 2 bases and J by 2 bases, leaving 11 bases between them. The CDR3 here is CASSVSSSAGANVLTF. The CDR3 DNA reads as TGTGCCAGCAGCGTTAGCTCTAGCGCTGGGGCCAACGTCCTGACTTTC.

This clone was counted between two and nine times. This chain connects TRBV2 to TRBJ1-5; D possibly corresponds to TRBD1 (5 bases). Germline CDR1 and CDR2: SNHLY and FYNNEI. There are 13 residues in the CDR3. V was cut by 7 bases and J by 5 bases, with 12 bases left in between. CDR3 nucleotide sequence: TGTGCCAGCACAAGGGGTGGGGATCAGCCCCAGCATTTT. It encodes CASTRGGDQPQHF.

CDR3 region: CASSYFQAGYTDTQYF. CDR3 nucleotides: TGTGCCAGCAGTTACTTTCAAGCGGGATACACAGATACGCAGTATTTT. The rearrangement links TRBV6-6 to TRBJ2-3; 7 bases fit TRBD2. After removal of 1 base from V and 2 bases from J, the junction contained 6 bases not matched to a gene. The CDR3 spans 16 residues. The germline CDR1 and CDR2 sequences are MNHNY and SVGAGI (reference sequence).

The V gene is TRBV7-8, the J gene TRBJ1-1; the D gene is possibly TRBD1 (6 bases). CDR1 SGHVS and CDR2 FQNEAQ come from the germline V gene. Trimming shortened V by 3 bases and J by 0 bases, and 14 bases separated the two germline ends. This CDR3 is built from 16 residues. The CDR3 here is CASSLAQGFMNTEAFF. CDR3 DNA sequence: TGTGCCAGCAGCTTGGCTCAGGGGTTCATGAACACTGAAGCTTTCTTT.

The chain joins TRBV2 to TRBJ2-3; TRBD2 matches at 8 bases. This CDR3 has 14 amino acids. CDR1 is SNHLY, CDR2 FYNNEI, per germline. Trimming cost V 6 bases and J 0 bases; bases outside gene matches: 2. The CDR3 nucleotides are TGTGCCAGCAGAGCGGGAGAAAGCACAGATACGCAGTATTTT. This sequence encodes CASRAGESTDTQYF.

This chain uses TRBV5-1 with TRBJ2-7, with D perhaps TRBD1 (7 bases). CDR3 size: 16 residues. CDR1 and CDR2 (germline): SGHRS, YFSETQ. The ends were cut back, 4 bases at V and 3 bases at J, with 20 bases in the middle. Written as DNA, the CDR3 is TGCGCCAGCAGCCGGAAAAGCGGAGGGACAGACTACGAGCAGTACTTC. Its protein product is CASSRKSGGTDYEQYF.

The chain carries TRBV14 and TRBJ2-7, with TRBD1 matching over 7 bases. Per the germline V gene, CDR1 is SGHDN and CDR2 is FVKESK. The CDR3 length is 16 residues. V lost 8 bases and J lost 6; bases outside the gene matches: 19. CDR3 in DNA: TGTGCCAGCTCCGCAACTAACAGGGGTTCGTTACGCGAGCAGTACTTC. It is translated as CASSATNRGSLREQYF.

The chain recombines TRBV5-1 with TRBJ2-7; 11 bases map to TRBD2. The J segment lost 6 bases and the V segment lost 5 bases, leaving 25 bases of the junction unmatched. The CDR3 totals 20 residues. Germline V CDR1 and CDR2: SGHRS, YFSETQ. CDR3 residues: CASSVYGTSGSSGGSTEQYF. CDR3 coding DNA: TGCGCCAGCAGTGTTTACGGGACTAGCGGTTCTAGTGGGGGGTCTACCGAGCAGTACTTC.

The chain couples TRBV29-1 to TRBJ2-3; D might be TRBD2 (5 bases). This CDR3 spans 13 amino acids. Germline V gene sequence: CDR1 SQVTM, CDR2 ANQGSEA. V was cut by 3 bases and J by 5 bases, with 12 bases left in between. Here the CDR3 DNA reads TGCAGCGTTGACGAGCTAGCTGGAGATACGCAGTATTTT. This translates into CSVDELAGDTQYF.

The chain combines TRBV9 with TRBJ2-7; 8 bases fit TRBD1. The CDR3 consists of 15 residues. After removal of 0 bases from V and 5 bases from J, the junction contained 7 bases not matched to a gene. CDR1 and CDR2 (germline): SGDLS, YYNGEE. The CDR3: CASSVAPDRVNEQYF. The CDR3 DNA reads TGTGCCAGCAGCGTAGCTCCGGACAGGGTAAACGAGCAGTACTTC.

The chain couples TRBV5-1 to TRBJ2-1; TRBD2 agrees at 7 bases. This CDR3 is 15 amino acids long. Germline V gene data show CDR1 as SGHRS and CDR2 as YFSETQ. V lost 2 bases, J lost 10 bases, and 12 bases stayed unmatched. The CDR3 protein is CASSLGGSGSGEQFF. The CDR3 DNA reads TGCGCCAGCAGCTTAGGCGGGAGTGGATCAGGGGAGCAGTTCTTC.

CDR3 in amino acids: CASSWGVGGSGNTIYF. CDR3 in DNA: TGTGCCAGCAGCTGGGGTGTGGGGGGCTCTGGAAACACCATATATTTT. This sequence joins TRBV5-6 and TRBJ1-3, with D possibly being TRBD1 (5 bases). Germline V gives CDR1 SGHDT, CDR2 YYEEEE. Trimming removed 3 bases from V and 0 bases from J, with 13 bases in between. The CDR3 extends over 16 amino acids.

V usage is TRBV9 and J usage is TRBJ2-1, with D tentatively TRBD1 (6 bases). The CDR3 has 17 residues. The V gene lost 0 bases and the J gene lost 4 bases, with 17 bases spanning the gap. CDR1 SGDLS and CDR2 YYNGEE come from the germline V gene. CDR3 sequence (DNA): TGTGCCAGCAGCGTAGCTTGGGGGCAGCCATCATACAATGAGCAGTTCTTC. Encoded protein: CASSVAWGQPSYNEQFF.

V is TRBV19 and J is TRBJ1-5; D possibly corresponds to TRBD1 (5 bases). CDR1 and CDR2 (germline): LNHDA, SQIVND (reference sequence). The CDR3 spans 16 residues. V was trimmed by 0 bases and J by 6 bases, leaving 15 bases between them. CDR3 in amino acids: CASSIDKGARGQPQHF. Written as DNA, the CDR3 is TGTGCCAGTAGTATAGATAAAGGGGCGCGGGGTCAGCCCCAGCATTTT.

The V call is TRBV5-6, the J call TRBJ1-2; weak D call: TRBD1 (5 bases). Trimming shortened V by 1 base and J by 7 bases, and 11 bases separated the two germline ends. Germline CDR1 reads SGHDT; CDR2 reads YYEEEE. This CDR3 has 13 amino acids. The CDR3, as DNA: TGTGCCAGCAGCTTGATTTGGGGCGCTGGCTACACCTTC. This sequence encodes CASSLIWGAGYTF.

This clone came up once. The chain is built from TRBV11-3 and TRBJ2-1, with D maybe TRBD1 (6 bases). Trimming pared 5 bases from V and 7 bases from J, leaving 15 bases between. This CDR3 is built from 14 residues. Germline V gene sequence: CDR1 SGHNT, CDR2 YENEEA. In nucleotides, the CDR3 is TGTGCCAGCAGCCCAGGACAGCAGGGGAATGAGCAGTTCTTC. It specifies CASSPGQQGNEQFF.

The chain recombines TRBV9 with TRBJ1-5; tentative D call: TRBD1 (6 bases). V was pared by 4 bases and J by 2 bases, with 19 bases between. Germline loops: CDR1 SGDLS, CDR2 YYNGEE. There are 17 residues in the CDR3. The DNA of the CDR3 is TGTGCCAGCAGCCCAGGTCAGGGGTCGACTGGCAATCAGCCCCAGCATTTT. Translation gives CASSPGQGSTGNQPQHF.

V usage is TRBV9 and J usage is TRBJ2-1; 10 positions agree with TRBD2. The CDR3 length is 15 residues. V was pared by 0 bases and J by 8 bases, with 5 bases of the junction left unmatched. CDR1 is SGDLS and CDR2 is YYNGEE in the germline V gene. CDR3 DNA: TGTGCCAGCAGCGTAGCCTTAGCGGGAGGCCATGAGCAGTTCTTC. Amino acids: CASSVALAGGHEQFF.

This chain joins TRBV15 and TRBJ2-5; weak D call: TRBD1 (5 bases). The germline CDR1 and CDR2 sequences are LNHNV and YYDKDF (reference sequence). V lost 1 base, J lost 2 bases, and 11 bases lay in between. This CDR3 is built from 15 residues. CDR3 nucleotides: TGTGCCACCAGCAGAGGTCGACAGAAGCAAGAGACCCAGTACTTC. This encodes CATSRGRQKQETQYF.

This rearrangement joins TRBV11-2 to TRBJ2-7, with a possible D match to TRBD1 (6 bases). The V end was cut by 0 bases, the J end by 3 bases, with 12 bases between. Germline values: CDR1 SGHAT, CDR2 FQNNGV. The CDR3 contains 15 residues. The CDR3 spells CASSLEAGADYEQYF. The CDR3 coding sequence is TGTGCCAGCAGCTTAGAGGCAGGGGCGGACTACGAGCAGTACTTC.

V usage is TRBV6-2 or TRBV6-3 and J usage is TRBJ2-2; TRBD2 matches 14 bases. The germline CDR1 and CDR2 sequences are MNHEY and SVGEGT. There are 15 residues in the CDR3. Trimming cost V 5 bases and J 6 bases; bases outside gene matches: 2. CDR3 coding DNA: TGTGCCAGCAGTATGACTAGCGGGAGGGCCGGGGAGCTGTTTTTT. Amino acid sequence: CASSMTSGRAGELFF.

The V gene is TRBV7-9, the J gene TRBJ1-1; TRBD1 is a possible D gene (6 bases). The CDR3 is 14 residues long. Germline V gene lookup returns CDR1 SEHNR and CDR2 FQNEAQ (reference sequence). V shed 4 bases and J shed 10 bases, with 19 bases lying between them. CDR3 sequence reads: CASSSSWRTRGAFF. The CDR3 DNA follows: TGTGCCAGCAGCTCCAGCTGGCGGACCAGGGGAGCTTTCTTT. The variable domain in full, completed from reference TRBV7-9 and TRBJ1-1, reads DTGVSQNPRHKITKRGQNVTFRCDPISEHNRLYWYRQTLGQGPEFLTYFQNEAQLEKSRLLSDRFSAERPKGSFSTLEIQRTEQGDSAMYLCASSSSWRTRGAFFGQGTRLTVV.

In this sample, this clone turned up a few times. This chain links TRBV7-8 with TRBJ2-3, with TRBD2 identical over 9 bases. Trimming cost V 3 bases and J 6 bases; bases outside gene matches: 7. The CDR3 runs to 15 residues. Germline-derived CDR1 and CDR2 are SGHVS and FQNEAQ. The CDR3 region is CASSFLAGGLDTQYF. As DNA, the CDR3 is TGTGCCAGCAGCTTTTTGGCGGGAGGGCTGGATACGCAGTATTTT.

This chain connects TRBV7-3 to TRBJ2-2; TRBD2 matches at 7 bases. Per germline, CDR1 SGHTA and CDR2 FQGTGA. V lost 6 bases to trimming and J lost 6 bases; unmatched junction nucleotides: 4. The CDR3 is 13 residues long. The CDR3 DNA sequence: TGTGCCAGCAGTGCTCGGGAGGCCGGGGAGCTGTTTTTT. As protein: CASSAREAGELFF.

V usage is TRBV28 and J usage is TRBJ1-4, with D maybe TRBD1 (5 bases). Trimming removed 5 bases at V and 3 bases at J, with 13 bases between. The CDR3 length is 15 residues. CDR1 is MDHEN and CDR2 is SYDVKM in the germline V gene. As DNA, the CDR3 is TGTGCCAGCAGTGCTTCAGGAGGGGCTAATGAAAAACTGTTTTTT. It codes for CASSASGGANEKLFF.